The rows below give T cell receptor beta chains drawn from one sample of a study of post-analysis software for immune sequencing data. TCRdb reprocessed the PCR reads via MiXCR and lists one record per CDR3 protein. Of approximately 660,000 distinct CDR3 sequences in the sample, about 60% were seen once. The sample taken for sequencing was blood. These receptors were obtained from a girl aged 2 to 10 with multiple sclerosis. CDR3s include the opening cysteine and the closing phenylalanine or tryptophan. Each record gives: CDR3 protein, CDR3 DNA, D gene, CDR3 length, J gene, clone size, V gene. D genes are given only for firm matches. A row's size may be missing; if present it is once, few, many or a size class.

CDR3: CASSVGEGEQFF
DNA: TGTGCCAGCAGTGTTGGGGAGGGTGAGCAGTTCTTC
D: TRBD2
length: 12
J: TRBJ2-1
size: -
V: TRBV2

CDR3: CASSVGPAGPQYF
DNA: TGTGCCAGCAGCGTAGGTCCAGCGGGGCCCCAGTATTTT
D: TRBD2
length: 13
J: TRBJ2-3
size: -
V: TRBV9

CDR3: CASSFRASTDTQYF
DNA: TGTGCCAGCAGCTTTCGGGCTAGCACAGATACGCAGTATTTT
D: -
length: 14
J: TRBJ2-3
size: -
V: TRBV7-9

CDR3: CASCLTPTYGYTF
DNA: TGTGCCAGCTGCCTAACTCCAACCTATGGCTACACCTTC
D: -
length: 13
J: TRBJ1-2
size: few
V: TRBV6-5

CDR3: CASSEIKAGGTTNEKLFF
DNA: TGTGCCAGCAGTGAAATAAAAGCGGGAGGGACGACTAATGAAAAACTGTTTTTT
D: -
length: 18
J: TRBJ1-4
size: -
V: TRBV25-1

CDR3: CSANGLAGDEQFF
DNA: TGCAGTGCTAACGGCTTAGCGGGGGATGAGCAGTTCTTC
D: TRBD2
length: 13
J: TRBJ2-1
size: once
V: TRBV20-1

CDR3: CASSFARVDYGYTF
DNA: TGTGCCAGCAGCTTTGCGAGGGTTGACTATGGCTACACCTTC
D: -
length: 14
J: TRBJ1-2
size: few
V: TRBV5-4

CDR3: CASSLRTETQYF
DNA: TGTGCCAGCAGCTTACGGACTGAGACCCAGTACTTC
D: -
length: 12
J: TRBJ2-5
size: -
V: TRBV7-2

CDR3: CASSYSAVNTEAFF
DNA: TGTGCCAGCAGTTACTCGGCAGTGAACACTGAAGCTTTCTTT
D: -
length: 14
J: TRBJ1-1
size: few
V: TRBV6-6

CDR3: CAIMDGSGANVLTF
DNA: TGTGCCATCATGGATGGTTCTGGGGCCAACGTCCTGACTTTC
D: -
length: 14
J: TRBJ2-6
size: -
V: TRBV10-3

CDR3: CASSLGPANSPLHF
DNA: TGCGCCAGCAGCTTGGGACCTGCTAATTCACCCCTCCACTTT
D: -
length: 14
J: TRBJ1-6
size: few
V: TRBV5-1

CDR3: CSARQRGGPSYNEQFF
DNA: TGCAGTGCTAGACAAAGAGGGGGCCCCTCCTACAATGAGCAGTTCTTC
D: TRBD1
length: 16
J: TRBJ2-1
size: -
V: TRBV20-1

CDR3: CASSLIWTSGKDEQYF
DNA: TGTGCCAGCAGCCTCATATGGACTAGCGGGAAGGACGAGCAGTACTTC
D: TRBD2
length: 16
J: TRBJ2-7
size: -
V: TRBV7-3

CDR3: CSVVGRVASEAFF
DNA: TGCAGCGTTGTGGGGAGGGTGGCCAGTGAAGCTTTCTTT
D: -
length: 13
J: TRBJ1-1
size: -
V: TRBV29-1

CDR3: CASSYIEGGDTQYF
DNA: TGTGCCAGCAGTTACATCGAGGGAGGAGATACGCAGTATTTT
D: -
length: 14
J: TRBJ2-3
size: -
V: TRBV6-5

CDR3: CASSQDVGLREQYF
DNA: TGTGCCAGCAGCCAAGATGTAGGCCTTCGCGAGCAGTACTTC
D: -
length: 14
J: TRBJ2-7
size: -
V: TRBV3-1

CDR3: CASSFQLSNEQFF
DNA: TGTGCCAGCAGTTTCCAGCTATCAAATGAGCAGTTCTTC
D: -
length: 13
J: TRBJ2-1
size: -
V: TRBV27

CDR3: CASSQGTLAKNIQYF
DNA: TGTGCCAGTAGCCAGGGGACTCTAGCCAAAAACATTCAGTACTTC
D: -
length: 15
J: TRBJ2-4
size: few
V: TRBV19

CDR3: CSVGLLQDEQFF
DNA: TGCAGCGTTGGGCTATTACAGGATGAGCAGTTCTTC
D: -
length: 12
J: TRBJ2-1
size: -
V: TRBV29-1

CDR3: CASSPWTSRGSYNEQFF
DNA: TGTGCCAGCAGTCCCTGGACTAGTCGGGGTTCCTACAATGAGCAGTTCTTC
D: TRBD2
length: 17
J: TRBJ2-1
size: -
V: TRBV12-3/TRBV12-4

CDR3: CASSLEAGTGEETQYF
DNA: TGTGCCAGCAGCTTAGAAGCCGGGACAGGGGAAGAGACCCAGTACTTC
D: TRBD1
length: 16
J: TRBJ2-5
size: -
V: TRBV7-7

CDR3: CSAGLAGVETQYF
DNA: TGCAGTGCTGGCTTAGCGGGAGTTGAGACCCAGTACTTC
D: TRBD2
length: 13
J: TRBJ2-5
size: -
V: TRBV20-1

CDR3: CASSDWRGRQHEQYF
DNA: TGTGCCAGCAGCGATTGGAGGGGGCGGCAACACGAGCAGTACTTC
D: -
length: 15
J: TRBJ2-7
size: -
V: TRBV12-3/TRBV12-4

CDR3: CAITVDGSGNTIYF
DNA: TGTGCCATCACTGTGGACGGCTCTGGAAACACCATATATTTT
D: -
length: 14
J: TRBJ1-3
size: -
V: TRBV10-3

CDR3: CRVEEGGQGQETQYF
DNA: TGCCGCGTTGAAGAAGGAGGTCAGGGGCAAGAGACCCAGTACTTC
D: -
length: 15
J: TRBJ2-5
size: -
V: TRBV29-1

CDR3: CASSQIAGLSYNEQFF
DNA: TGTGCCAGCAGTCAGATAGCGGGCCTCTCCTACAATGAGCAGTTCTTC
D: TRBD2
length: 16
J: TRBJ2-1
size: -
V: TRBV6-1

CDR3: CASSRRSRNSPLHF
DNA: TGTGCCAGCTCACGGAGGTCCAGGAATTCACCCCTCCACTTT
D: -
length: 14
J: TRBJ1-6
size: -
V: TRBV18

CDR3: CASSLERAAVAWGETQYF
DNA: TGTGCCAGCAGCTTAGAGAGAGCGGCAGTGGCATGGGGAGAGACCCAGTACTTC
D: -
length: 18
J: TRBJ2-5
size: -
V: TRBV7-2

CDR3: CASSLVRQRPATNEKLFF
DNA: TGTGCCAGCAGCTTGGTACGACAGCGACCTGCAACTAATGAAAAACTGTTTTTT
D: -
length: 18
J: TRBJ1-4
size: -
V: TRBV5-5

CDR3: CASSQVRGTEAFF
DNA: TGTGCCAGCAGCCAAGTCAGGGGAACTGAAGCTTTCTTT
D: -
length: 13
J: TRBJ1-1
size: -
V: TRBV14

CDR3: CASSFTREQYF
DNA: TGTGCCAGCAGTTTCACACGGGAGCAGTACTTC
D: -
length: 11
J: TRBJ2-4
size: few
V: TRBV12-3/TRBV12-4

CDR3: CASSSRQGWDGYTF
DNA: TGTGCCAGCAGTTCCCGACAGGGGTGGGATGGCTACACCTTC
D: TRBD1
length: 14
J: TRBJ1-2
size: -
V: TRBV12-3/TRBV12-4

CDR3: CASSFIREGGPGANVLTF
DNA: TGTGCCAGCAGTTTTATCAGGGAGGGGGGCCCTGGGGCCAACGTCCTGACTTTC
D: -
length: 18
J: TRBJ2-6
size: -
V: TRBV28

CDR3: CASSLRQASGGYTF
DNA: TGTGCCAGCAGCTTACGACAGGCTTCGGGGGGCTACACCTTC
D: -
length: 14
J: TRBJ1-2
size: -
V: TRBV7-2

CDR3: CASSFGITEAFF
DNA: TGTGCCAGCAGCTTTGGAATCACTGAAGCTTTCTTT
D: -
length: 12
J: TRBJ1-1
size: -
V: TRBV7-9

CDR3: CASSYGQDQPQHF
DNA: TGTGCCAGCAGTTACGGGCAGGATCAGCCCCAGCATTTT
D: -
length: 13
J: TRBJ1-5
size: -
V: TRBV6-5

CDR3: CASRRRRLSNQPQHF
DNA: TGTGCCAGCAGGCGCCGACGCCTAAGCAATCAGCCCCAGCATTTT
D: -
length: 15
J: TRBJ1-5
size: -
V: TRBV6-5

CDR3: CASRITGGSYEQYF
DNA: TGTGCCAGCAGGATCACAGGGGGATCCTACGAGCAGTACTTC
D: TRBD1
length: 14
J: TRBJ2-7
size: -
V: TRBV12-3/TRBV12-4

CDR3: CSAHPRTGSYTQYF
DNA: TGCAGTGCGCACCCCAGGACAGGGTCATATACGCAGTATTTT
D: TRBD1
length: 14
J: TRBJ2-3
size: -
V: TRBV20-1

CDR3: CASSSIRGETAYEKLFF
DNA: TGTGCCAGCAGCTCCATACGCGGTGAGACAGCCTATGAAAAACTGTTTTTT
D: -
length: 17
J: TRBJ1-4
size: -
V: TRBV7-8

CDR3: CSVEDRSHSTDTQYF
DNA: TGCAGCGTTGAAGATAGGTCTCATTCCACAGATACGCAGTATTTT
D: -
length: 15
J: TRBJ2-3
size: few
V: TRBV29-1

CDR3: CSARDQQRGPYEQYF
DNA: TGCAGTGCTAGAGATCAGCAGCGGGGGCCCTACGAGCAGTACTTC
D: TRBD2
length: 15
J: TRBJ2-7
size: -
V: TRBV20-1

CDR3: CASSQVWPPSYNEQFF
DNA: TGCGCCAGCAGCCAGGTCTGGCCCCCCTCCTACAATGAGCAGTTCTTC
D: -
length: 16
J: TRBJ2-1
size: -
V: TRBV4-3

CDR3: CASSSPGAEYGYTF
DNA: TGTGCCAGCAGTTCTCCGGGGGCAGAGTATGGCTACACCTTC
D: -
length: 14
J: TRBJ1-2
size: -
V: TRBV6-5

CDR3: CASSQEEVWGTAKNIQYF
DNA: TGCGCCAGCAGCCAAGAAGAAGTGTGGGGAACCGCCAAAAACATTCAGTACTTC
D: -
length: 18
J: TRBJ2-4
size: -
V: TRBV4-1

CDR3: CSARGTSGRAPADTQYF
DNA: TGCAGTGCTAGAGGGACTAGCGGGAGGGCCCCTGCAGATACGCAGTATTTT
D: TRBD2
length: 17
J: TRBJ2-3
size: -
V: TRBV20-1

CDR3: CASSDSGGVDTDTQYF
DNA: TGTGCCAGCAGCGATAGCGGGGGAGTGGACACAGATACGCAGTATTTT
D: TRBD2
length: 16
J: TRBJ2-3
size: -
V: TRBV5-4

CDR3: CASSQDRGRTEAFF
DNA: TGTGCCAGCAGCCAAGACCGGGGACGCACTGAAGCTTTCTTT
D: -
length: 14
J: TRBJ1-1
size: -
V: TRBV4-2

CDR3: CASSLTGINNEQFF
DNA: TGCGCCAGCAGCCTTACCGGGATTAACAATGAGCAGTTCTTC
D: -
length: 14
J: TRBJ2-1
size: -
V: TRBV5-1

CDR3: CAIRNPDRDPQYF
DNA: TGTGCCATCAGAAACCCAGACAGGGATCCGCAGTATTTT
D: TRBD1
length: 13
J: TRBJ2-3
size: -
V: TRBV10-3

CDR3: CASSLRERNEQFF
DNA: TGTGCCAGCAGCCTACGGGAGAGGAATGAGCAGTTCTTC
D: -
length: 13
J: TRBJ2-1
size: -
V: TRBV7-2

CDR3: CASSEPADYTGELFF
DNA: TGTGCAAGCAGTGAGCCAGCAGACTACACCGGGGAGCTGTTTTTT
D: -
length: 15
J: TRBJ2-2
size: -
V: TRBV10-3

CDR3: CASSQTSGRPYNEQYF
DNA: TGCGCCAGCAGCCAGACTAGCGGGCGCCCCTACAATGAGCAGTACTTC
D: TRBD2
length: 16
J: TRBJ2-7
size: -
V: TRBV4-3

CDR3: CASSLLGGGVGETQYF
DNA: TGTGCCAGCAGTTTATTGGGCGGGGGGGTAGGAGAGACCCAGTACTTC
D: TRBD2
length: 16
J: TRBJ2-5
size: few
V: TRBV27

CDR3: CASSRGQGAGETQYF
DNA: TGTGCCAGCAGTCGTGGACAGGGGGCGGGAGAGACCCAGTACTTC
D: TRBD1
length: 15
J: TRBJ2-5
size: once
V: TRBV11-2

CDR3: CASWEASRGYEQYF
DNA: TGTGCCAGCTGGGAGGCCTCGAGAGGCTACGAGCAGTACTTC
D: -
length: 14
J: TRBJ2-7
size: -
V: TRBV2